A selection of T cell receptor beta chains follows, all from one sample in a study of cytomegalovirus exposure and HLA in healthy donors. TCRdb's table, derived via immunoSEQ multiplex PCR, lists solely in-frame clones and lacks some. The top ten hold roughly 15% of the sample, which has about 180,000 clones, around 85% seen once. The sequencing input was PBMCs. These receptors all come from a man in his late teens or twenties in good health and CMV-seropositive. CDR3s include the opening cysteine and the closing phenylalanine or tryptophan. A D gene is named only where the DNA matches it firmly. Clone size is stated in some rows and not others, as once, few, many or a class when expanded.

TRBV19	.	.	TRBJ1-1	CASSVSMNTEAFF	TGTGCCAGTAGTGTCAGTATGAACACTGAAGCTTTCTTT
TRBV11-3	TRBD2	.	TRBJ2-2	CASSHTVWFSGRIGTGELFF	TGTGCCAGCAGCCACACCGTCTGGTTTAGCGGGAGGATTGGCACCGGGGAGCTGTTTTTT
TRBV7-9	.	.	TRBJ2-5	CASSFKAAEETQYF	TGTGCCAGCAGCTTCAAGGCGGCAGAAGAGACCCAGTACTTC
TRBV28	.	.	TRBJ1-3	CASSLFPGLAGNTIYF	TGTGCCAGCAGTTTATTCCCAGGGCTGGCCGGAAACACCATATATTTT
TRBV6-1	.	.	TRBJ2-6	CASSGQGGGANVLTF	TGTGCCAGCAGCGGTCAGGGGGGAGGGGCCAACGTCCTGACTTTC
TRBV5-1	TRBD2	.	TRBJ2-7	CASSLVLAGVEQYF	TGCGCCAGCAGCTTGGTGTTAGCGGGAGTTGAGCAGTACTTC
TRBV30	TRBD2	.	TRBJ2-2	CAWSDPREAGELFF	TGTGCCTGGAGTGATCCCCGGGAGGCCGGGGAGCTGTTTTTT
TRBV7-8	.	.	TRBJ2-5	CASSLSGQETQYF	TGTGCCAGCAGCTTATCGGGACAAGAGACCCAGTACTTC
TRBV27	TRBD2	few	TRBJ2-3	CASSSAGGTTDTQYF	TGTGCCAGCAGTTCGGCGGGAGGGACCACAGATACGCAGTATTTT
TRBV6-5	TRBD1	.	TRBJ1-1	CASSRMTGAHTEAFF	TGTGCCAGCAGTAGAATGACAGGGGCCCACACTGAAGCTTTCTTT
TRBV13	.	.	TRBJ1-6	CASSSSRASSSYNSPLHF	TGTGCCAGCAGCTCCTCGAGGGCCAGTTCCTCCTATAATTCACCCCTCCACTTT
TRBV2	TRBD2	once	TRBJ2-5	CASSGLAGGETQYF	TGTGCCAGCAGTGGTCTAGCGGGAGGAGAGACCCAGTACTTC
TRBV11-3	TRBD2	.	TRBJ2-1	CASTPTSGATYNEQFF	TGTGCCAGCACCCCGACTAGCGGGGCGACCTACAATGAGCAGTTCTTC
TRBV4-1	TRBD1	once	TRBJ1-5	CASSQDQTGVNQPQHF	TGCGCCAGCAGCCAGGACCAGACAGGGGTAAATCAGCCCCAGCATTTT
TRBV6-5	TRBD1	.	TRBJ1-1	CASSSTGQGARAFF	TGTGCCAGCAGCTCAACCGGACAGGGGGCTAGAGCTTTCTTT
TRBV10-2	.	.	TRBJ1-1	CASGVGLGGGSTEAFF	TGCGCCAGCGGCGTCGGGTTGGGTGGAGGGAGCACTGAAGCTTTCTTT
TRBV7-3	.	.	TRBJ2-7	CASSLSAALSYEQYF	TGTGCCAGCAGCCTATCAGCGGCTCTCTCCTACGAGCAGTACTTC
TRBV29-1	TRBD2	.	TRBJ2-3	CSASSGGGTDTQYF	TGCAGCGCCTCATCGGGGGGGGGCACAGATACGCAGTATTTT
TRBV11-2	TRBD1	.	TRBJ2-2	CASSLSYPVETGDTGELFF	TGTGCCAGCAGCTTATCGTACCCAGTGGAGACAGGGGATACCGGGGAGCTGTTTTTT
TRBV28	TRBD2	once	TRBJ2-7	CASSPIAGGRHEQYF	TGTGCCAGCAGTCCGATAGCGGGGGGCAGGCACGAGCAGTACTTC
TRBV27	.	.	TRBJ1-2	CASTTGRGGGYTF	TGTGCCAGCACCACCGGCAGGGGTGGCGGCTACACCTTC
TRBV5-1	.	few	TRBJ2-1	CASSYGNSQFNEQFF	TGCGCCAGCAGCTACGGGAACAGCCAATTCAATGAGCAGTTCTTC
TRBV6-6	TRBD1	.	TRBJ1-1	CASSYPGQVYEAFF	TGTGCCAGCAGTTACCCCGGACAGGTTTATGAAGCTTTCTTT
TRBV4-1	TRBD1	once	TRBJ2-2	CASSHFTIRDRRNGELFF	TGCGCCAGCAGCCACTTCACCATCAGGGACAGACGCAACGGGGAGCTGTTTTTT
TRBV7-7	.	once	TRBJ2-1	CASSLEAGREQFF	TGTGCCAGCAGCTTGGAGGCGGGTCGTGAGCAGTTCTTC